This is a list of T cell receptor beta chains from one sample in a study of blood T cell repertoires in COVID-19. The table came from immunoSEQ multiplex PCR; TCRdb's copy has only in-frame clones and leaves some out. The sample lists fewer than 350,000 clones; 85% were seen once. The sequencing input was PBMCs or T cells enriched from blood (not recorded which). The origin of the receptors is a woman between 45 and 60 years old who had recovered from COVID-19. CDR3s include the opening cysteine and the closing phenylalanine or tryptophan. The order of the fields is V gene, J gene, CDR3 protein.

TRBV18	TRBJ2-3	CASSQRQGDTQYF
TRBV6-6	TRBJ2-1	CASSRSGTGRSYNEQFF
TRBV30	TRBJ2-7	CAWDPGLDYEQYF
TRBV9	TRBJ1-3	CASSVGDGQGNPNTIYF
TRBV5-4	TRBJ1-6	CASSRTGGTNSPLHF
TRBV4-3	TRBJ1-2	CASSQNGGNGYTF
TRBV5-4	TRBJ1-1	CASSLGGSRNTEAFF
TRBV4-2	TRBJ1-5	CASSQDAGKQPQHF
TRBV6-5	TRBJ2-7	CASRPRFSSYEQYF
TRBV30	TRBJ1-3	CAWSGGLSGNTIYF
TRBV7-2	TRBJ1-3	CASNPGLLSGNTIYF
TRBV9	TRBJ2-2	CASSVDGYMVGAQNGELFF
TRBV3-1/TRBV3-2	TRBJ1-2	CASSRRQGDYGYTF
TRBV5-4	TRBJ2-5	CASSLEQGRETQYF
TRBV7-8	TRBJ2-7	CASSLGTSGSNYEQYF
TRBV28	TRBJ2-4	CASSPWGPVGNIQYF
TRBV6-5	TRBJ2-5	CASSSTLQETQYF
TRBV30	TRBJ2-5	CAWRIGLAGETQYF
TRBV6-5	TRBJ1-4	CASRNPRGTNEKLFF
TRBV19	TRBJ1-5	CASSIGQGTLINQPQHF
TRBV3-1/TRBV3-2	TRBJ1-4	CASSQGTVRTNEKLFF
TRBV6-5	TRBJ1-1	CASSSYNRGIEAFF
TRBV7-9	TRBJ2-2	CASSLGVAGANTGELFF
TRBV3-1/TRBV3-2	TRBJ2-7	CASSPTGYEQYF
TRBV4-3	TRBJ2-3	CASSQGPSGGTTDTQYF
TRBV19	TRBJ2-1	CASSASIGEQFF
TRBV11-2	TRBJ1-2	CASSLDGAVGGYTF
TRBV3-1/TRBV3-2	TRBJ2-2	CASSQGVITGELFF
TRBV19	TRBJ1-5	CASSTDSYSNQPQHF
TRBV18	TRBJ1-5	CASSPSGDNQPQHF
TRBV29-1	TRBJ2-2	CSVRDRGTGELFF
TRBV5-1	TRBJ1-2	CASRTDRDYGYTF
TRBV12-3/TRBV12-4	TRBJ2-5	CASHQGSSETQYF
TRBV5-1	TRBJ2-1	CASSPGQRTYNEQFF
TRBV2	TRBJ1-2	CASRRGQGVYTF
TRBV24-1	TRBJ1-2	CATSDGNRGYGYTF
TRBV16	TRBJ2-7	CASSRAASYEQYF
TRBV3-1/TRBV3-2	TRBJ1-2	CASSQAKDSAYRCGYTF
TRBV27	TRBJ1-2	CASSLSSTVYGYTF
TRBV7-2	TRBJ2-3	CASSIQGTRHSSDTQYF
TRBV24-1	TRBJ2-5	CATSDPPMETQYF
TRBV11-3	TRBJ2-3	CASSSQTIDTQYF
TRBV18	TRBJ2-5	CASSPGQEETQYF
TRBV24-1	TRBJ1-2	CATSDSTSTGGHTF
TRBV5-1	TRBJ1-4	CASSPSQGALEKLFF
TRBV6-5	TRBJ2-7	CASSPGQPYEQYF
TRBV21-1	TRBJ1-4	CASSKGPGTNEKLFF
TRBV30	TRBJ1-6	CAWTTGGNSPLHF